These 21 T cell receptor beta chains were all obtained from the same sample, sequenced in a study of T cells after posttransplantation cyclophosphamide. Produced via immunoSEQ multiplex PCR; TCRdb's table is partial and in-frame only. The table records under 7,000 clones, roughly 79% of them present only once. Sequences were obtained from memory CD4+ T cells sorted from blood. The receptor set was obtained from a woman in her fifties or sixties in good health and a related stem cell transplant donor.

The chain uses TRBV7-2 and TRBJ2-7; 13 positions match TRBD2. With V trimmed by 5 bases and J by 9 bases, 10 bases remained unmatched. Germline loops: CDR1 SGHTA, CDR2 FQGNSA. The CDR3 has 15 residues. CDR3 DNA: TGTGCCAGCAGCCCCCGGGGGACTAGCGGGATGTGGCAGTACTTC. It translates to CASSPRGTSGMWQYF.

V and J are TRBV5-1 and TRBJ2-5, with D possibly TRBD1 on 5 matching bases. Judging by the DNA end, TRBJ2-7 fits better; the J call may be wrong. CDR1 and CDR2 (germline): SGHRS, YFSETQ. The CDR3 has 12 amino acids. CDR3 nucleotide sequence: TGCGCCAGCGCTTACGGACAAGGCGAGCAGTACTTC. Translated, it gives CASAYGQGEQYF.

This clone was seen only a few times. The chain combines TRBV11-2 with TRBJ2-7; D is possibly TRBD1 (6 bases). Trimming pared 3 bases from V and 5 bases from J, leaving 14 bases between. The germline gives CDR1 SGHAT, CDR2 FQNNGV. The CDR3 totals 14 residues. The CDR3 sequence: CASSLSGELHEQYF. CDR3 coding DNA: TGTGCCAGCAGCTTGTCAGGGGAGCTCCACGAGCAGTACTTC.

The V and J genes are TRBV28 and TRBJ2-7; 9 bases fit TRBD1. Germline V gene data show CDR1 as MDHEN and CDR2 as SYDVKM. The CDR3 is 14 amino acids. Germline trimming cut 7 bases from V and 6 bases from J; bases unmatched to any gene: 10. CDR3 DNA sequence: TGTGCCAGCACACTCTCAACAGGGGGCGCCGAGCAGTACTTC. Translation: CASTLSTGGAEQYF.

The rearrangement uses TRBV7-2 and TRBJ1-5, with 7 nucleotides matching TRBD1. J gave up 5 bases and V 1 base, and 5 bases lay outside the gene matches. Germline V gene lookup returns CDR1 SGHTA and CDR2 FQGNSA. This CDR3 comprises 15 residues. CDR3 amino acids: CASSLVYRGDQPQHF. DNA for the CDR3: TGTGCCAGCAGCTTAGTTTACAGGGGCGATCAGCCCCAGCATTTT.

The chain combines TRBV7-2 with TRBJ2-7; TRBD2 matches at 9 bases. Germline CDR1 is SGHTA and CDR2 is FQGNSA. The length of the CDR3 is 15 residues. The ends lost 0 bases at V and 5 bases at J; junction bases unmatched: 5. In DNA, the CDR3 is TGTGCCAGCAGCTTAGCGGCGGGAGGGCCGAACGAGCAGTACTTC. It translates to CASSLAAGGPNEQYF.

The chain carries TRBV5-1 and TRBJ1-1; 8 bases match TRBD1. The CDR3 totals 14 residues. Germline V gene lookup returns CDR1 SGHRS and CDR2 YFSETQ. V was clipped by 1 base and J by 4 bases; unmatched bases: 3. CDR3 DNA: TGCGCCAGCAGCTTGAGGACAGGGCCCACTGAAGCTTTCTTT. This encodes CASSLRTGPTEAFF.

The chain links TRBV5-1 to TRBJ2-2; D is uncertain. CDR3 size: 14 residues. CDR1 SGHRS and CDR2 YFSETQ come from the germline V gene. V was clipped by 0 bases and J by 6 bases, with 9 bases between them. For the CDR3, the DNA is TGCGCCAGCAGCTTGGCCGAGCCCGCCGGGGAGCTGTTTTTT. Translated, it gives CASSLAEPAGELFF.

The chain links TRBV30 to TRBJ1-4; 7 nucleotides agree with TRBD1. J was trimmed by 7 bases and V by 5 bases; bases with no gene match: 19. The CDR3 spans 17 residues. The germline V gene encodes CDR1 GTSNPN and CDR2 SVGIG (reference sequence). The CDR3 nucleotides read TGTGCCTGGGGCCCCCAAGGGGGCGCGTATTTAGCTGAAAAACTGTTTTTT. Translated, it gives CAWGPQGGAYLAEKLFF.

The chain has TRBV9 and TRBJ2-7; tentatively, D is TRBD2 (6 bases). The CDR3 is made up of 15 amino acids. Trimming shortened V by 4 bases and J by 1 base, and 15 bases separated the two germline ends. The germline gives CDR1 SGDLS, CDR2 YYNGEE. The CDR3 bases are TGTGCCAGCAGCTTAGGGGTGGGGGGATCCTACGAGCAGTACTTC. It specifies CASSLGVGGSYEQYF.

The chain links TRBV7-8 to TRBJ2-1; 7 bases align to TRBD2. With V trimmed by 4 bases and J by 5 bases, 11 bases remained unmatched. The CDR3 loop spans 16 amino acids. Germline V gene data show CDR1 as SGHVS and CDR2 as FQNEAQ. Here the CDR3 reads CASSSRSGVANNEQFF. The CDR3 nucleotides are TGTGCCAGCAGCTCCCGAAGCGGGGTGGCTAACAATGAGCAGTTCTTC.

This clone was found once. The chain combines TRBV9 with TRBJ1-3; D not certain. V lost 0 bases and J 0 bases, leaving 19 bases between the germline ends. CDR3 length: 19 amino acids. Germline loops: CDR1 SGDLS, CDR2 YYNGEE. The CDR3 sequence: CASSVGTRTSPLSGNTIYF. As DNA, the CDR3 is TGTGCCAGCAGCGTAGGTACCAGAACCTCTCCCCTCTCTGGAAACACCATATATTTT.

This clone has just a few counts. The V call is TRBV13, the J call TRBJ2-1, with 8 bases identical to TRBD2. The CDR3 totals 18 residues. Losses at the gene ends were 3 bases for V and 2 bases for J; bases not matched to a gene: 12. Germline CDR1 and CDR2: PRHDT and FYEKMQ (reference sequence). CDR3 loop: CASSFPPSAGGAYNEQFF. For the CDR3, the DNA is TGTGCCAGCAGCTTCCCCCCTTCGGCGGGAGGAGCCTACAATGAGCAGTTCTTC. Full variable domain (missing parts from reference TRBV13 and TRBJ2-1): AAGVIQSPRHLIKEKRETATLKCYPIPRHDTVYWYQQGPGQDPQFLISFYEKMQSDKGSIPDRFSAQQFSDYHSELNMSSLELGDSALYFCASSFPPSAGGAYNEQFFGPGTRLTVL.

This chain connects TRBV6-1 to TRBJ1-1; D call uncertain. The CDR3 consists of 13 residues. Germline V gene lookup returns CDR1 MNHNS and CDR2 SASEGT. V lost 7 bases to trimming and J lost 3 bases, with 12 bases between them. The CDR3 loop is CASKHTIDTEAFF. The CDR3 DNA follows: TGTGCCAGCAAACACACGATTGACACTGAAGCTTTCTTT.

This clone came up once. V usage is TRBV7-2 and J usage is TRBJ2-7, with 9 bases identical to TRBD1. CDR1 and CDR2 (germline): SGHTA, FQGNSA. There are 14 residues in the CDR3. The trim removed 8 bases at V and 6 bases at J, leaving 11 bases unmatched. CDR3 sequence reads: CASCPRTGVGEQYF. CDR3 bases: TGTGCCAGCTGCCCTCGGACAGGGGTTGGCGAGCAGTACTTC.

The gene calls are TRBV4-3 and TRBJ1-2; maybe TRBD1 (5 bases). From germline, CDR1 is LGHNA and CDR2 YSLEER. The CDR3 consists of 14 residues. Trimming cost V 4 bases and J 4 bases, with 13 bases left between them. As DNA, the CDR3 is TGCGCCAGCAGCCTTGACAGCGAGTCCTATGGCTACACCTTC. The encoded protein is CASSLDSESYGYTF.

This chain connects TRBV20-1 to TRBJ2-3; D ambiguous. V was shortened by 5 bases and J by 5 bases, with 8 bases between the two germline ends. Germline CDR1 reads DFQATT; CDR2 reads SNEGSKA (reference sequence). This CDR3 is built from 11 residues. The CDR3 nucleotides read TGCAGTGCTCCCCTCGGAGATACGCAGTATTTT. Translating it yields CSAPLGDTQYF.

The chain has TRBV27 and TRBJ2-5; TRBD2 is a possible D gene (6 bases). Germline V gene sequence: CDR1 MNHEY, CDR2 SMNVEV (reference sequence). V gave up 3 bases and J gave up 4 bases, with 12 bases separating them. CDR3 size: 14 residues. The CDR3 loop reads CASSLMEGLETQYF. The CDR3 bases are TGTGCCAGCAGTTTGATGGAGGGCCTAGAGACCCAGTACTTC.

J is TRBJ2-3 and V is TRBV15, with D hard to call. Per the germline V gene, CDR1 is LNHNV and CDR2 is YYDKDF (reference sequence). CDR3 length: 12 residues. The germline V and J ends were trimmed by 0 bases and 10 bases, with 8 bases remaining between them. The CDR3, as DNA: TGTGCCACCAGCAGAGATACCGGAGCGCAGTATTTT. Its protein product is CATSRDTGAQYF.

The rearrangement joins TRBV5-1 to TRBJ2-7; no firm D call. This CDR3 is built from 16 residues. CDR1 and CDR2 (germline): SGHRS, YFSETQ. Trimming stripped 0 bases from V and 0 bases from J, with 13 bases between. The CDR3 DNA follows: TGCGCCAGCAGCTTGGTCGACTCAGATTACTCCTACGAGCAGTACTTC. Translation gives CASSLVDSDYSYEQYF.

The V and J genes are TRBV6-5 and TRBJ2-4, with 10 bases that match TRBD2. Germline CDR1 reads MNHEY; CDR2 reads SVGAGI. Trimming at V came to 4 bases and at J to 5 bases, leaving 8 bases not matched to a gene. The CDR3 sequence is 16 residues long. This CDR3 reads CASSWSGRVEQNIQYF. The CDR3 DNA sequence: TGTGCCAGCAGTTGGAGCGGGAGGGTTGAACAAAACATTCAGTACTTC.